The next 19 T cell receptor beta chains were all read from a single sample in a study of blood T cells in healthy people across ages. The second PCR ran about 7 to 12 cycles with a sample-barcoded 5' primer and J-beta primers. TCRdb re-analysed the 5' RACE reads in MiXCR, keeping a single row per CDR3 protein. The sample lists 750,000 to 950,000 distinct CDR3 sequences, 25% to 35% occurring once. The same sample was also studied in work on T cells of mothers and their children.

The sequenced material came from blood. These receptors all stem from a woman between 35 and 50 years old in good health.

The rearrangement uses TRBV7-3 and TRBJ2-3; D is unclear. Germline CDR1 is SGHTA and CDR2 is FQGTGA. There are 13 residues in the CDR3. Trimming took 4 bases from V and 5 from J, leaving 10 bases between them. CDR3 protein: CASSYLSGDTQYF. In DNA form, the CDR3 reads TGTGCCAGCAGCTACCTCAGTGGAGATACGCAGTATTTT.

This clonotype was detected many times. This chain uses TRBV10-2 with TRBJ2-1; D assignment may be TRBD1 or TRBD2 (6 bases each). V lost 7 bases and J lost 7, with 11 bases in between. This CDR3 has 12 amino acids. Germline loops: CDR1 WSHSY, CDR2 SAAADI. As DNA, the CDR3 is TGCGCCAGCACGAGGGGGAGGAATGAGCAGTTCTTC. It is translated as CASTRGRNEQFF.

At least ten counts were recorded for this clonotype. The chain is built from TRBV20-1 and TRBJ2-7; TRBD1 matches at 9 bases. V lost 5 bases and J lost 3; bases outside the gene matches: 5. The CDR3 length is 13 residues. Germline V gene lookup returns CDR1 DFQATT and CDR2 SNEGSKA (reference sequence). CDR3 in amino acids: CSAPDRGNYEQYF. The DNA for the CDR3 is TGCAGTGCTCCCGACAGGGGGAACTACGAGCAGTACTTC.

Concerning this clonotype: This may come from a read error, since a much larger clone is one base off. The chain joins TRBV3-1 to TRBJ2-7; unclear D gene. V was trimmed by 2 bases and J by 7 bases, leaving 24 bases between them. The CDR3 runs to 17 residues. Germline CDR1 and CDR2: LGHDT and YNNKEL (reference sequence). The CDR3 nucleotides read TGTGCCAGCAGCCAATCTGAGGCACGGTGGAGATACAATGAGCAGTACTTC. As protein: CASSQSEARWRYNEQYF.

V gene TRBV7-8 combines with J gene TRBJ2-1, with TRBD2 identical over 11 bases. The V and J ends lost 5 bases and 10 bases, in that order; junction bases with no gene match: 16. The germline V gene encodes CDR1 SGHVS and CDR2 FQNEAQ. The length of the CDR3 is 17 residues. This CDR3 reads CASSPPPGTSGAWEQFF. The CDR3 nucleotides are TGTGCCAGCAGCCCGCCCCCCGGGACTAGCGGTGCTTGGGAGCAGTTCTTC.

A word on this clonotype: A read error is possible here, since a much larger clone lies one base away. The chain employs TRBV7-9 and TRBJ1-1; D call uncertain. This CDR3 region has 13 residues. Germline assignment: CDR1 SEHNR and CDR2 FQNEAQ (reference sequence). Trimming stripped 1 base from V and 4 bases from J, with 7 bases between. CDR3 sequence: CASSLDQTTEAFF. CDR3 coding DNA: TGTGCCAGCAGCTTAGACCAGACCACTGAAGCTTTCTTT.

This clonotype occurred many times. The chain uses TRBV14 and TRBJ1-2, with no clear D. Germline loops: CDR1 SGHDN, CDR2 FVKESK. The CDR3 is 13 residues long. The V end was cut by 0 bases, the J end by 4 bases, with 6 bases between. The CDR3 nucleotides are TGTGCCAGCAGCCAAGAATCCAGCTATGGCTACACCTTC. This translates into CASSQESSYGYTF.

This clonotype showed up just a few times. The CDR3 DNA reads as TGTGCCAGCAGTGCTACAGGTTCACCCCTCCACTTT. It yields the protein CASSATGSPLHF. The chain joins TRBV27 to TRBJ1-6, with TRBD1 as a possible D gene (5 bases). CDR1 is MNHEY and CDR2 is SMNVEV in the germline V gene (reference sequence). Trimming pared 5 bases from V and 9 bases from J, leaving 8 bases between. The CDR3 sequence is 12 residues long.

This clonotype showed up just a few times. The V and J genes are TRBV18 and TRBJ2-7, with D possibly being TRBD1 (6 bases). The CDR3 is made up of 16 amino acids. The germline CDR1 and CDR2 sequences are KGHSH and LQKENI. V was trimmed by 1 base and J by 0 bases, leaving 13 bases between them. The CDR3 sequence is CASSPQQGYNSYEQYF. In nucleotides, the CDR3 is TGTGCCAGCTCACCACAACAGGGATACAACTCCTACGAGCAGTACTTC.

This clonotype was seen a few times. One junction end does not reproduce the germline sequence, and a read error may be involved. This chain uses TRBV7-3 with TRBJ2-6, with TRBD2 matching 8 bases. The CDR3 is 16 residues long. CDR1 SGHTA and CDR2 FQGTGA come from the germline V gene. CDR3 sequence reads: CACSPAGGGGANVLTF. The CDR3 DNA follows: TGTGCCTGCAGCCCTGCGGGGGGCGGTGGGGCCAACGTCCTGACTTTC.

J is TRBJ2-4 and V is TRBV29-1; D is unclear. The CDR3 is 13 residues long. CDR1 is SQVTM and CDR2 is ANQGSEA in the germline V gene. The germline V and J ends were trimmed by 6 bases and 1 base, with 10 bases remaining between them. CDR3 nucleotides: TGCAGCGTCGCTCATTCCGCCAAAAACATTCAGTACTTC. It encodes CSVAHSAKNIQYF.

The CDR3 here is CSTRQGVGYGYTF. As DNA, the CDR3 is TGCAGCACGAGACAGGGGGTAGGCTATGGCTACACCTTC. The rearrangement links TRBV29-1 to TRBJ1-2; 9 bases are shared with TRBD1. The CDR3 contains 13 residues. CDR1 SQVTM and CDR2 ANQGSEA come from the germline V gene. The trim removed 8 bases at V and 4 bases at J, leaving 8 bases unmatched.

This clonotype was counted a few times. The chain links TRBV9 to TRBJ2-1, with 9 nucleotides matching TRBD1. Germline V gene data show CDR1 as SGDLS and CDR2 as YYNGEE. The CDR3 totals 16 residues. After removal of 3 bases from V and 4 bases from J, the junction contained 8 bases not matched to a gene. CDR3 nucleotides: TGTGCCAGCAGCGCCCCCCGGGACAGGGATTACAATGAGCAGTTCTTC. Encoded protein: CASSAPRDRDYNEQFF.

The rearrangement joins TRBV4-1 to TRBJ2-1, with 9 bases identical to TRBD2. The CDR3 length is 15 residues. Germline V lookup: CDR1 MGHRA, CDR2 YSYEKL. Trimming removed 1 base from V and 7 bases from J; junction bases left unmatched: 5. This chain's CDR3 is CASSQAAGGGNEQFF. Written as DNA, the CDR3 is TGCGCCAGCAGCCAAGCGGCGGGGGGGGGAAATGAGCAGTTCTTC.

This clonotype was counted many times. The rearrangement uses TRBV4-2 and TRBJ2-5; TRBD2 might be the D (6 bases). Trimming removed 8 bases from V and 1 base from J, with 11 bases in between. The CDR3 runs 13 residues. Germline CDR1 LGHNA, CDR2 YNFKEQ. CDR3 in DNA: TGTGCCAGCGTGGGCGGGGCCCAAGAGACCCAGTACTTC. This encodes CASVGGAQETQYF.

There are a few counts of this clonotype. J is TRBJ2-1 and V is TRBV4-1; D ambiguous. The J call may be mistaken, given a closer DNA end match to TRBJ2-7. The CDR3 has 16 amino acids. Germline assignment: CDR1 MGHRA and CDR2 YSYEKL. CDR3 DNA sequence: TGCGCCAGCAGCCAAGATCTTTCCGGGCAGTACAATGAGCAGTACTTC. This codes for CASSQDLSGQYNEQYF.

This clonotype came up a few times. J is TRBJ2-2 and V is TRBV12-3 or TRBV12-4; unclear D gene. Trimming left V 5 bases short and J 6 bases short, with 16 bases between. CDR3 length: 15 residues. The CDR3 sequence is CASSTSLWVSGELFF. In DNA form, the CDR3 reads TGTGCCAGCAGTACATCCCTTTGGGTGTCCGGGGAGCTGTTTTTT.

This sequence joins TRBV28 and TRBJ2-2, with 11 bases lining up with TRBD1. The CDR3 length is 14 residues. The V gene end was trimmed by 3 bases and the J gene end by 8 bases; junction bases not matched to a gene: 2. Germline lookup yields CDR1 MDHEN and CDR2 SYDVKM. Written as DNA, the CDR3 is TGTGCCAGCAGTTTGGACAGGGGGCTTGGGGAGCTGTTTTTT. Its protein product is CASSLDRGLGELFF.

This clonotype has a count of ten or more. This chain uses TRBV6-5 with TRBJ1-6; 8 bases fit TRBD1. Germline CDR1 MNHEY, CDR2 SVGAGI. Trimming cost V 4 bases and J 10 bases; bases outside gene matches: 9. The length of the CDR3 is 15 residues. CDR3: CASSSRNRGNSPLHF. In nucleotides, the CDR3 is TGTGCCAGCAGTTCCCGAAACAGGGGGAACTCACCCCTCCACTTT.